A single sample is the source of the 21 T cell receptor beta chains below, sequenced in a study of identical twins. TCRdb itself ran the 5' RACE reads through MiXCR, one entry per CDR3 protein. The data hold approximately 1.8 million distinct CDR3 sequences, with around 33% observed a single time. Sequencing was done on a sample of cord blood. These receptors were collected from a newborn girl in good health.

This clonotype was picked up many times. The chain recombines TRBV12-3 or TRBV12-4 with TRBJ2-7; 8 positions agree with TRBD1. The J segment lost 5 bases and the V segment lost 2 bases, leaving 8 bases of the junction unmatched. This CDR3 is built from 15 residues. The CDR3 DNA follows: TGTGCCAGCAGTTTACCCCACAGGGGGGCCAACGAGCAGTACTTC. Translated: CASSLPHRGANEQYF.

This clonotype was observed a few times. J is TRBJ2-3 and V is TRBV20-1, with no clear D. Germline V gene lookup returns CDR1 DFQATT and CDR2 SNEGSKA (reference sequence). V was pared by 6 bases and J by 10 bases, with 14 bases between. This CDR3 contains 11 residues. Here the CDR3 reads CSAETELPQYF. CDR3 in DNA: TGCAGTGCGGAGACGGAACTTCCGCAGTATTTT.

The V gene is TRBV10-3, the J gene TRBJ2-1; 11 nucleotides agree with TRBD2. The better agreement between TRBJ2-7 and the DNA end casts doubt on the J call. CDR1 is ENHRY and CDR2 is SYGVKD in the germline V gene. The CDR3 covers 14 residues. CDR3 loop: CAIRTSGEDNEQYF. The CDR3 nucleotides are TGTGCCATCAGGACTAGCGGGGAGGACAATGAGCAGTACTTC.

The rearrangement links TRBV20-1 to TRBJ2-7, with 8 nucleotides matching TRBD1. V lost 1 base to trimming and J lost 7 bases; unmatched junction nucleotides: 12. The CDR3 covers 15 residues. CDR1 DFQATT and CDR2 SNEGSKA come from the germline V gene (reference sequence). The CDR3 DNA follows: TGCAGTGCTAGAGTTGGTGGCAGGGGGCTAGAAGAGCAGTACTTC. This gives the protein CSARVGGRGLEEQYF.

This clonotype turned up a few times. The CDR3 sequence is CATSDRGARRKDGYTF. The DNA for the CDR3 is TGTGCCACCAGTGATCGGGGGGCGCGTAGAAAAGATGGCTACACCTTC. This chain links TRBV24-1 with TRBJ1-2; TRBD1 might be the D (6 bases). In germline, CDR1 is KGHDR, CDR2 SFDVKD. Trimming cost V 3 bases and J 6 bases, with 19 bases left between them. CDR3 length equals 16 residues.

This clonotype was seen a few times. This chain connects TRBV15 to TRBJ2-5; D is possibly TRBD2 (5 bases). This CDR3 spans 14 amino acids. The ends were cut back, 0 bases at V and 4 bases at J, with 9 bases in the middle. From germline, CDR1 is LNHNV and CDR2 YYDKDF (reference sequence). The CDR3 region is CATSRDLEAETQYF. The DNA of the CDR3 is TGTGCCACCAGCAGAGATCTGGAGGCAGAGACCCAGTACTTC.

This sequence joins TRBV4-1 and TRBJ2-5, with a tentative D call TRBD1 (6 bases). The DNA end is more similar to TRBJ2-7, so the J call may be wrong. Germline CDR1 reads MGHRA; CDR2 reads YSYEKL. CDR3 length: 13 amino acids. For the CDR3, the DNA is TGCGCCAGCAGCCAGAAACAGGGTCGCGAGCAGTACTTC. The encoded protein is CASSQKQGREQYF.

The chain recombines TRBV7-2 with TRBJ1-5, with unresolved D. Germline loops: CDR1 SGHTA, CDR2 FQGNSA. The CDR3 spans 14 residues. Trimming removed 5 bases at V and 2 bases at J, with 10 bases between. The CDR3 loop reads CASSAFEGNQPQHF. The DNA of the CDR3 is TGTGCCAGCAGCGCATTTGAGGGCAATCAGCCCCAGCATTTT.

The V call is TRBV3-1, the J call TRBJ2-1; D remains ambiguous. V was shortened by 5 bases and J by 5 bases, with 10 bases between the two germline ends. Germline-derived CDR1 and CDR2 are LGHDT and YNNKEL (reference sequence). The CDR3 spans 13 residues. The CDR3 DNA is TGTGCCAGCAGCTGGACGGTCCACAATGAGCAGTTCTTC. It codes for CASSWTVHNEQFF.

This clonotype occurred once. The junction shows a germline mismatch at one end, possibly a read error. The V gene is TRBV11-2, the J gene TRBJ2-3; 10 bases are shared with TRBD2. Germline V gene lookup returns CDR1 SGHAT and CDR2 FQNNGV. The CDR3 contains 18 residues. In nucleotides, the CDR3 is TGTGCCAGCAGCTTAAAGTCTAGCGGGAGATCCGGGACAGATACGCGGTATTTT. It encodes CASSLKSSGRSGTDTRYF.

This clonotype was detected only a few times. V and J are TRBV20-1 and TRBJ2-7; maybe TRBD2 (5 bases). Germline lookup yields CDR1 DFQATT and CDR2 SNEGSKA (reference sequence). Trimming removed 6 bases at V and 1 base at J, with 16 bases between. This CDR3 spans 14 amino acids. The CDR3: CSASIGVGSYEQYF. The CDR3 coding sequence is TGCAGTGCATCAATCGGGGTGGGGTCCTACGAGCAGTACTTC.

The chain employs TRBV20-1 and TRBJ2-7; D is ambiguous. Between the trimmed V and J ends, which lost 5 bases and 2 bases, there was a span of 13 bases. The CDR3 consists of 13 residues. Germline-derived CDR1 and CDR2 are DFQATT and SNEGSKA (reference sequence). DNA for the CDR3: TGCAGTGCTCTTACTATGCCTGCCTACGAGCAGTACTTC. Translation gives CSALTMPAYEQYF.

CDR3 in DNA: TGCAGTGCCAGAACGACAGGGTTGGACACTGAAGCTTTCTTT. Its translation: CSARTTGLDTEAFF. The chain carries TRBV20-1 and TRBJ1-1; TRBD1 matches at 7 bases. CDR1 DFQATT and CDR2 SNEGSKA come from the germline V gene (reference sequence). The CDR3 is made up of 14 amino acids. The J segment lost 3 bases and the V segment lost 6 bases, leaving 10 bases of the junction unmatched.

This chain links TRBV5-6 with TRBJ2-1; 8 positions agree with TRBD2. Germline values: CDR1 SGHDT, CDR2 YYEEEE. CDR3 size: 16 residues. Trimming cost V 2 bases and J 2 bases; bases outside gene matches: 6. CDR3 loop: CASSLPGLDTYNEQFF. CDR3 nucleotide sequence: TGTGCCAGCAGCTTACCGGGACTAGACACCTACAATGAGCAGTTCTTC.

A single count supports this clonotype. The chain combines TRBV11-2 with TRBJ1-2; the match to TRBD1 covers 10 bases. This CDR3 has 13 residues. The germline V gene encodes CDR1 SGHAT and CDR2 FQNNGV. Trimming cost V 5 bases and J 10 bases; bases outside gene matches: 7. The CDR3 protein is CASSQSTGGDYTF. The CDR3 bases are TGTGCCAGCAGCCAATCGACAGGGGGCGACTACACCTTC.

The V and J genes are TRBV29-1 and TRBJ1-6; a possible D gene is TRBD1 (5 bases). V was trimmed by 6 bases and J by 7 bases, leaving 16 bases between them. Looked up from germline, CDR1 is SQVTM and CDR2 is ANQGSEA. The CDR3 contains 14 residues. The chain's CDR3 is CSVAVGAGNSPLHF. CDR3 DNA sequence: TGCAGCGTGGCCGTAGGGGCCGGGAATTCACCCCTCCACTTT. Variable domain in full (rest from reference TRBV29-1 and TRBJ1-6): SAVISQKPSRDICQRGTSLTIQCQVDSQVTMMFWYRQQPGQSLTLIATANQGSEATYESGFVIDKFPISRPNLTFSTLTVSNMSPEDSSIYLCSVAVGAGNSPLHFGNGTRLTVT.

This clonotype was picked up one time. This sequence joins TRBV4-2 and TRBJ1-2; D unresolved. V lost 5 bases and J lost 2, with 15 bases in between. The CDR3 is 15 residues long. Germline CDR1 is LGHNA and CDR2 is YNFKEQ. DNA of the CDR3: TGTGCCAGCAGCACCGACGCCCCTCCGAACTATGGCTACACCTTC. This gives the protein CASSTDAPPNYGYTF.

This clonotype has ten or more counts. The chain couples TRBV7-2 to TRBJ2-5; 7 bases fit TRBD1. Germline CDR1 reads SGHTA; CDR2 reads FQGNSA. CDR3 length equals 13 residues. V lost 1 base, J lost 11 bases, and 7 bases stayed unmatched. The CDR3, as DNA: TGTGCCAGCAGCTTAGACAGGGGCGAAGAGCAGTACTTC. This codes for CASSLDRGEEQYF.

This chain uses TRBV7-9 with TRBJ2-2; unclear D gene. Trimming took 1 base from V and 7 from J, leaving 16 bases between them. The CDR3 consists of 16 residues. The V gene's germline CDR1 is SEHNR and CDR2 FQNEAQ (reference sequence). CDR3 coding DNA: TGTGCCAGCAGCTTAGTGCGTGGGATTGGAATCGGGGAGCTGTTTTTT. Translation gives CASSLVRGIGIGELFF.

In this sample, this clonotype turned up many times. The V and J genes are TRBV7-9 and TRBJ2-7, with D uncertain. The CDR3 extends over 14 amino acids. V was trimmed by 5 bases and J by 0 bases, leaving 11 bases between them. From germline, CDR1 is SEHNR and CDR2 FQNEAQ (reference sequence). CDR3 sequence (DNA): TGTGCCAGCAGCCTTTCGCGACGCTCCTACGAGCAGTACTTC. Protein sequence: CASSLSRRSYEQYF.

This clonotype has only a few counts. The chain joins TRBV2 to TRBJ2-3; 10 bases are shared with TRBD2. The germline gives CDR1 SNHLY, CDR2 FYNNEI. Trimming cost V 3 bases and J 0 bases; bases outside gene matches: 6. This CDR3 has 17 amino acids. CDR3 loop: CASSDPLAGSSTDTQYF. DNA of the CDR3: TGTGCCAGCAGTGACCCACTAGCGGGATCGAGCACAGATACGCAGTATTTT. Full variable domain (remainder filled in from reference TRBV2 and TRBJ2-3): EPEVTQTPSHQVTQMGQEVILRCVPISNHLYFYWYRQILGQKVEFLVSFYNNEISEKSEIFDDQFSVERPDGSNFTLKIRSTKLEDSAMYFCASSDPLAGSSTDTQYFGPGTRLTVL.